The subject of this entry is one T cell receptor (beta chain). Its specificity is unknown. The entry originates in a study of long-term antiretroviral therapy in people with HIV. Study overall: It was about a decade before the 2015 immediate-ART recommendation that the earliest samples were taken.

Cryopreserved PBMC, at roughly 0.85-11 million per sample, were present before DNA extraction. Runs used v3.0 of the immunoSEQ assay and were done at survey level. Clones were sequenced by immunoSEQ multiplex PCR, and TCRdb holds only the in-frame ones, with some missing. This sample yields tens of thousands of clones, of which 85% to 95% are seen a single time; over 3% belongs to the top ten. General study results and limits: Relative to transplant donor controls, diversity remained lower despite increasing after ART. Dominating the repertoire at all time points were the clones that expanded before ART.

Sample: unsorted PBMCs, taken 5.3 years after starting antiretroviral therapy. This sequence was found in a man aged 50 or older with HIV.

The CDR3 sequence is CASSIGGGEAFF. Here the CDR3 DNA reads TGTGCCAGTAGTATAGGGGGCGGTGAAGCTTTCTTT. The V and J genes are TRBV19 and TRBJ1-1, with a possible D match to TRBD1 (5 bases). CDR1 and CDR2 from the germline V gene are LNHDA and SQIVND (reference sequence). This CDR3 spans 12 amino acids. The ends were cut back, 1 base at V and 7 bases at J, with 7 bases in the middle.